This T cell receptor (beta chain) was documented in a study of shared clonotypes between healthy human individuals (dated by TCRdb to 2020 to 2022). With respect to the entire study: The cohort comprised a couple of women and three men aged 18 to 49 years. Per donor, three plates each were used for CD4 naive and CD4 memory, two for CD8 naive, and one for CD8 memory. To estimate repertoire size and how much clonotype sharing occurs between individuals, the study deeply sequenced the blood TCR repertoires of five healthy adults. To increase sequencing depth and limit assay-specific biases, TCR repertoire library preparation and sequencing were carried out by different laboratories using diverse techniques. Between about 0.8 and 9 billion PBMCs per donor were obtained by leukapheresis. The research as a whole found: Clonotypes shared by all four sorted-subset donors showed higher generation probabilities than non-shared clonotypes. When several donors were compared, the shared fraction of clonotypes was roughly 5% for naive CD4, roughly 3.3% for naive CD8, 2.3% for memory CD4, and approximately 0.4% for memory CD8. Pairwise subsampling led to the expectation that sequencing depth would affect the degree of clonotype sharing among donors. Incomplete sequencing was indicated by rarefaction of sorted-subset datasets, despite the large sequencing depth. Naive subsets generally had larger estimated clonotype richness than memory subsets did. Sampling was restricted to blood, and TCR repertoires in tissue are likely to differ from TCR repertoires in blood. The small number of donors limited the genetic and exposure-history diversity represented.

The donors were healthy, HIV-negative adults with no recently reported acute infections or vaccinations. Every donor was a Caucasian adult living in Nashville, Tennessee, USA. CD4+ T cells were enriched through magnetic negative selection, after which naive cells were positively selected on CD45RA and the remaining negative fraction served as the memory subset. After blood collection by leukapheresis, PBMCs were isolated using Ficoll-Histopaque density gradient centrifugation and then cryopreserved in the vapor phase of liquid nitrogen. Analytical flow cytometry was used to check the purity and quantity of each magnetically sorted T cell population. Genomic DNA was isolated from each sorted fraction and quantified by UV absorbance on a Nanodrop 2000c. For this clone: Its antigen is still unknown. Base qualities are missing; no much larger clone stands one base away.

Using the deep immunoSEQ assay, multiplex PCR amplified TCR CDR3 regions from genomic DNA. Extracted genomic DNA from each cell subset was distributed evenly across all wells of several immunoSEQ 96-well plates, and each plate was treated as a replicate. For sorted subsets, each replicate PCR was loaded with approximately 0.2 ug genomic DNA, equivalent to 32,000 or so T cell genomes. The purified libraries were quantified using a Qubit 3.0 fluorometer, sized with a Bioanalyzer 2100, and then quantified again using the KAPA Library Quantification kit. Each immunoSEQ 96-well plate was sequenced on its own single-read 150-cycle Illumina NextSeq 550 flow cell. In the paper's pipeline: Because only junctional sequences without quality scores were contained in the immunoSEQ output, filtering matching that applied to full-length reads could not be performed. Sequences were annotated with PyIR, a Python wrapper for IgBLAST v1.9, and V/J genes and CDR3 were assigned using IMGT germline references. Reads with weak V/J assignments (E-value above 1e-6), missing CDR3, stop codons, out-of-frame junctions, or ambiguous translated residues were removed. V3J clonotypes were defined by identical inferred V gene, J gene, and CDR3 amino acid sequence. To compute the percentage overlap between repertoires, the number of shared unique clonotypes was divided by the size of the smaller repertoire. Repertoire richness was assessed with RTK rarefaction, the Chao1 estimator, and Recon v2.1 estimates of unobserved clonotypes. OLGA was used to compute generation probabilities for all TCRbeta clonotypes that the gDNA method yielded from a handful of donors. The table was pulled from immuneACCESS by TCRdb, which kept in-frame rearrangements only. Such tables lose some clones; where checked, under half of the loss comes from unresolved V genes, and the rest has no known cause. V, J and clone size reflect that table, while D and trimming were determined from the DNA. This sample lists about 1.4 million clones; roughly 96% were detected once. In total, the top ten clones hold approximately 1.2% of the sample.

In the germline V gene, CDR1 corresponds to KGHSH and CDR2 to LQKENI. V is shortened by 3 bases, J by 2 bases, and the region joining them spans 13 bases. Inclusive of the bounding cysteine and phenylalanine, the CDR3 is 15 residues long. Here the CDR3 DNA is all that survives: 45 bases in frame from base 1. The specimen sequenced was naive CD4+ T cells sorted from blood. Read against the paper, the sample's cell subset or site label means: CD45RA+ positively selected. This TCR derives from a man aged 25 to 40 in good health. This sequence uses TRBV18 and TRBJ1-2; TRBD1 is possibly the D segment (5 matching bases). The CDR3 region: CASSPLDSANYGYTF. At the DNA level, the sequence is TGTGCCAGCTCACCGCTAGACAGCGCAAACTATGGCTACACCTTC.